This T cell receptor (beta chain) was profiled in a study of regulatory T cells in long-lasting Graves disease. This clonotype showed up just a few times. Time point: persistent/refractory GD, antithyroid drugs over 5 years with positive TRAb. From PBMCs, RNA was extracted and then used to make the TCR library. The patients were drawn from one endocrinology department in Xi'an, China. Sequencing libraries for TCR beta were prepared with iRepertoire HTBI primers and Arm-PCR of CDR3 regions. TCRdb reprocessed the multiplex PCR reads via MiXCR and lists one record per CDR3 protein. This sample carries roughly 360,000 distinct CDR3 sequences, about 23% of them seen once, and the ten largest clones take roughly a quarter. This receptor was identified in a middle-aged woman with Graves disease. Sequencing was performed on peripheral blood mononuclear cells (PBMCs), taken when the disease was refractory, from a patient treated with antithyroid drugs.

The CDR3 nucleotides read TGTGCCAACCCAAACAGCGTCGTATACGAGCAGTACTTC. As protein: CANPNSVVYEQYF. This chain joins TRBV14 and TRBJ2-7, with no clear D. Trimming removed 10 bases at V and 4 bases at J, with 17 bases between. The CDR3 totals 13 residues. CDR1 SGHDN and CDR2 FVKESK come from the germline V gene.